This T cell receptor beta chain was sequenced during a study of cytomegalovirus exposure and HLA in healthy donors. General study results and limits: Later work found most CMV-associated TCR beta chains apparently HLA-restricted.

Germline assignment: CDR1 SGHVS and CDR2 FQNEAQ. The length of the CDR3 is 13 residues. The trim removed 6 bases at V and 10 bases at J, leaving 6 bases unmatched. PCR amplification relied on 60 Vbeta primers (plus 13 Jbeta primers). TCRdb keeps only in-frame clones here, not all; method: immunoSEQ multiplex PCR. Seen here are 70,000 to 95,000 clones, approximately 79% observed once, and the top ten hold around an eighth. About this clone: Its antigen is still unknown.

The source material was PBMCs. The genes are TRBV7-8 and TRBJ1-6; 7 bases are a match to TRBD1. This sequence originates from a human donor in good health. CDR3 in DNA: TGTGCCAGCAGTGACAGGGTTGGGTCACCCCTCCACTTT. Protein: CASSDRVGSPLHF.